This entry describes one T cell receptor beta chain. Additional DNA sequences in this sample encode the identical CDR3. The CDR3 spans 13 residues. Germline V gene sequence: CDR1 SGHAT, CDR2 FQNNGV. V lost 5 bases, J lost 1 base, and 8 bases lay in between. It was CD45RO-negative cells, positively selected for CCR7, that made up naive CD8 cells, with terminally differentiated effector memory CD45RA+ cells excluded. The sample comes from a study of shared clonotypes between healthy human individuals. Clones were sequenced by immunoSEQ multiplex PCR, and TCRdb holds only the in-frame ones, with some missing. Of around 1.9 million clones listed, around 93% are singletons.

This clonotype was obtained from a man between 18 and 35 years old in good health. Some clones in this sample may be carry-over from other donors' samples. J is TRBJ1-1 and V is TRBV11-2; D uncertain. Sequencing input: naive CD8+ T cells from PBMCs. In DNA, the CDR3 is TGTGCCAGCAGCCCGGTTGGGAACACTGAAGCTTTCTTT. It translates to CASSPVGNTEAFF.